Below are 13 T cell receptor beta chains sequenced from a single sample in a study of molecular identifiers for immune sequencing clone quantification. TCRdb fed the PCR reads into MiXCR, producing one record per CDR3 protein. The profile shows about half a million distinct CDR3 sequences, around 23% of them singletons. The source material was naive CD8+ T cells from blood, with Jurkat cell RNA spiked in. Subset denoted: FACS-sorted CD8+CD4-CCR7+CD45RA+ naive T cells. These receptors all stem from a human donor in good health. Some libraries in this study had Jurkat cell RNA spiked in.

This chain connects TRBV7-6 to TRBJ2-1; D not resolved. CDR3 length equals 14 residues. Trimming pared 0 bases from V and 5 bases from J, leaving 8 bases between. Germline-derived CDR1 and CDR2 are SGHVS and FNYEAQ. CDR3 amino acids: CASSLAEPNNEQFF. The CDR3, as DNA: TGTGCCAGCAGCTTAGCGGAGCCCAACAATGAGCAGTTCTTC.

This clonotype was seen more than once but under ten times. The chain uses TRBV3-1 and TRBJ2-2, with 8 positions matching TRBD2. J lost 6 bases, V lost 5 bases, and 11 bases had no gene match. There are 16 residues in the CDR3. The germline V gene encodes CDR1 LGHDT and CDR2 YNNKEL (reference sequence). In nucleotides, the CDR3 is TGTGCCAGCAGCGCAAGCGGGGGCTCTCTACCCGGGGAGCTGTTTTTT. Amino acid sequence: CASSASGGSLPGELFF.

This clonotype was found a few times. The chain recombines TRBV28 with TRBJ1-2, with TRBD1 matching over 10 bases. Germline assignment: CDR1 MDHEN and CDR2 SYDVKM. V lost 3 bases, J lost 3 bases, and 4 bases stayed unmatched. The CDR3 spans 15 residues. CDR3 residues: CASSFWTGGDYGYTF. CDR3 DNA: TGTGCCAGCAGTTTCTGGACAGGGGGAGACTATGGCTACACCTTC.

Comments on this clonotype: A read error may be the cause here, since a much bigger clone is one base away. The V and J genes are TRBV2 and TRBJ2-3, with TRBD1 as a possible D gene (6 bases). CDR3 size: 16 residues. Germline CDR1 is SNHLY and CDR2 is FYNNEI. CDR3 in amino acids: CASSTPQGSSTDTRYF. The CDR3 region has the DNA TGTGCCAGCAGTACTCCACAGGGATCTAGCACAGATACGCGGTATTTT.

The table lists this clonotype with a few counts. The J gene is TRBJ2-7, the V gene TRBV2; D is unclear. Germline-derived CDR1 and CDR2 are SNHLY and FYNNEI. CDR3 length equals 10 residues. Trimming cost V 4 bases and J 5 bases, with 3 bases left between them. CDR3 sequence: CASSANEQYF. The CDR3 region has the DNA TGTGCCAGCAGTGCGAACGAGCAGTACTTC. Supplemented by reference TRBV2 and TRBJ2-7, the full variable domain reads EPEVTQTPSHQVTQMGQEVILRCVPISNHLYFYWYRQILGQKVEFLVSFYNNEISEKSEIFDDQFSVERPDGSNFTLKIRSTKLEDSAMYFCASSANEQYFGPGTRLTVT.

This clonotype occurred many times. The chain joins TRBV24-1 to TRBJ2-7, with TRBD1 identical over 7 bases. Germline V gene lookup returns CDR1 KGHDR and CDR2 SFDVKD. CDR3 length: 13 amino acids. V lost 6 bases to trimming and J lost 6 bases; unmatched junction nucleotides: 7. This CDR3 is CATSRTGSPEQYF. DNA for the CDR3: TGTGCCACCAGTAGGACAGGAAGCCCCGAGCAGTACTTC.

This clonotype was recorded at least ten times. V gene TRBV7-9 combines with J gene TRBJ1-1, with D maybe TRBD1 (6 bases). This CDR3 is 16 amino acids long. Germline V gives CDR1 SEHNR, CDR2 FQNEAQ (reference sequence). Trimming cost V 4 bases and J 5 bases, with 20 bases left between them. CDR3 in DNA: TGTGCCAGCAGCTCCGCCTCACAGGGCGGGGGGACTGAAGCTTTCTTT. It translates to CASSSASQGGGTEAFF.

This clonotype appeared a few times. The chain has TRBV29-1 and TRBJ2-7, with D tentatively TRBD1 (6 bases). Looked up from germline, CDR1 is SQVTM and CDR2 is ANQGSEA. The CDR3 sequence is 12 residues long. Trimming pared 8 bases from V and 4 bases from J, leaving 15 bases between. The DNA for the CDR3 is TGCAGCTACCGGGACATTACTTACGAGCAGTACTTC. Translating gives CSYRDITYEQYF.

As regards this clonotype: One end of the junction fails to match germline, which may point to a read error. The CDR3 DNA reads TGTGACAGCAGTGGGACAGGGGGCTGGTATGGCTACACCTTC. Its protein is CDSSGTGGWYGYTF. The gene calls are TRBV2 and TRBJ1-2; TRBD1 matches 12 bases. The germline V gene encodes CDR1 SNHLY and CDR2 FYNNEI. The CDR3 sequence is 14 residues long.

In nucleotides, the CDR3 is TGCAGTGCTAGCAGTTCCAGGGACAGTACCTACGAGCAGTACTTC. Translated, it gives CSASSSRDSTYEQYF. V and J are TRBV20-1 and TRBJ2-7, with TRBD1 matching over 7 bases. The CDR3 consists of 15 residues. Unmatched junction bases numbered 10, after V lost 3 bases and J lost 2 bases. CDR1 is DFQATT and CDR2 is SNEGSKA in the germline V gene (reference sequence).

This clonotype was found a few times. The V call is TRBV7-2, the J call TRBJ2-1, with D unresolved. This CDR3 contains 14 residues. Trimming left V 0 bases short and J 5 bases short, with 8 bases between. Germline V gene data show CDR1 as SGHTA and CDR2 as FQGNSA. Written as DNA, the CDR3 is TGTGCCAGCAGCTTAGCCCCCGGTCACAATGAGCAGTTCTTC. This translates into CASSLAPGHNEQFF.

This sequence joins TRBV20-1 and TRBJ2-7; D gene uncertain. The CDR3 is 13 residues long. Germline lookup yields CDR1 DFQATT and CDR2 SNEGSKA (reference sequence). Trimming stripped 3 bases from V and 2 bases from J, with 11 bases between. The chain's CDR3 is CSARLGVAYEQYF. CDR3 in DNA: TGCAGTGCTAGGCTTGGGGTCGCCTACGAGCAGTACTTC.

This clonotype was counted between two and nine times. The chain links TRBV5-5 to TRBJ2-5; 10 bases align to TRBD2. Germline assignment: CDR1 SGHKS and CDR2 YYEKEE (reference sequence). Trimming at V came to 4 bases and at J to 4 bases, leaving 10 bases not matched to a gene. This CDR3 is built from 16 residues. Here the CDR3 reads CASSVNPGLASETQYF. In nucleotides, the CDR3 is TGTGCCAGCAGCGTCAACCCGGGACTAGCGTCAGAGACCCAGTACTTC.